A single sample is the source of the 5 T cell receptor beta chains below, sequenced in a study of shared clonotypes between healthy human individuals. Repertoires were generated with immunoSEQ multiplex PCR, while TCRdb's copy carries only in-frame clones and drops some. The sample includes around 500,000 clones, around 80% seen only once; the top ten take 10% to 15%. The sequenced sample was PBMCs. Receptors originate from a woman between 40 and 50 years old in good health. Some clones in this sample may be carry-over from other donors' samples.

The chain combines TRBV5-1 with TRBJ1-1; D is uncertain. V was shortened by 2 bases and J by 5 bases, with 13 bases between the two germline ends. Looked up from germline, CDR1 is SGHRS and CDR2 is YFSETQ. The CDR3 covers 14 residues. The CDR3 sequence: CASSFSSTRTEAFF. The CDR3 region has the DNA TGCGCCAGCAGCTTTAGCTCCACCCGGACTGAAGCTTTCTTT. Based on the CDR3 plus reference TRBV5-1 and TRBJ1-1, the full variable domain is KAGVTQTPRYLIKTRGQQVTLSCSPISGHRSVSWYQQTPGQGLQFLFEYFSETQRNKGNFPGRFSGRQFSNSRSEMNVSTLELGDSALYLCASSFSSTRTEAFFGQGTRLTVV.

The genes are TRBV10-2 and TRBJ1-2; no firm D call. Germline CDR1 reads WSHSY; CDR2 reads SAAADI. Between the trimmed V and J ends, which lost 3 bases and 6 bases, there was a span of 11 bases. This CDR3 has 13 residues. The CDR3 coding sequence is TGCGCCAGCAGTGACCCCCTTTTTGATGGCTACACCTTC. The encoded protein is CASSDPLFDGYTF.

The CDR3 DNA is TGCGCCAGCAGCCCGGCGAAGGGGGTTGGCCAAGAGACCCAGTACTTC. Protein: CASSPAKGVGQETQYF. V usage is TRBV5-1 and J usage is TRBJ2-5, with D perhaps TRBD1 (6 bases). V dropped 4 bases and J dropped 1 base, with 17 bases sitting between them. CDR1 SGHRS and CDR2 YFSETQ come from the germline V gene. This CDR3 is built from 16 residues.

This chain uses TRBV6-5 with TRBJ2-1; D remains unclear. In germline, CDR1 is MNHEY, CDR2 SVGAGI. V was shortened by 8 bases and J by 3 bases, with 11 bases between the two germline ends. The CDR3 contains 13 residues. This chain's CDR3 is CASSRGHYNEQFF. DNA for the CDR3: TGTGCCAGCTCTCGTGGGCACTACAATGAGCAGTTCTTC.

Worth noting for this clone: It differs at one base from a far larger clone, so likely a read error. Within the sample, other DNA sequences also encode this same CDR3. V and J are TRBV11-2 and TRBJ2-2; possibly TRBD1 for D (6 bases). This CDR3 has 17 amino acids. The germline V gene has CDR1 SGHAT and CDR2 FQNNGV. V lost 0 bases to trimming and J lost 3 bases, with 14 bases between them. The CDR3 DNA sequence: TGTGCCAGCAGCTTAGAAGTGGGGGCGTTGGACACCGGGGAGCTGTTTTTT. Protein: CASSLEVGALDTGELFF. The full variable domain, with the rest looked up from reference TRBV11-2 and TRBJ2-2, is EAGVAQSPRYKIIEKRQSVAFWCNPISGHATLYWYQQILGQGPKLLIQFQNNGVVDDSQLPKDRFSAERLKGVDSTLKIQPAKLEDSAVYLCASSLEVGALDTGELFFGEGSRLTVL.